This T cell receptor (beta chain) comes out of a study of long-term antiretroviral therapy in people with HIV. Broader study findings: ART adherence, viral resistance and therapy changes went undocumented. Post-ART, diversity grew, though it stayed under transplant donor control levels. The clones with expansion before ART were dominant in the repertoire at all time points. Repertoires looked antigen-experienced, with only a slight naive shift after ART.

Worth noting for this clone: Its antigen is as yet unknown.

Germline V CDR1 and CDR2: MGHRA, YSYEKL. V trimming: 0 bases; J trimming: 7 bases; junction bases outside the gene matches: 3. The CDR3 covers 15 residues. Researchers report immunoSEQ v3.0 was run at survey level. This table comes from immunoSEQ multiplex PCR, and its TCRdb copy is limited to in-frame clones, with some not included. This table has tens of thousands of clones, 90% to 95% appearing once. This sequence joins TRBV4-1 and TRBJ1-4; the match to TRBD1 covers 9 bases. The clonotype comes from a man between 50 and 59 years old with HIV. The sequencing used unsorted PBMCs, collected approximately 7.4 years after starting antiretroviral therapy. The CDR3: CASSQDGTGSEKLFF. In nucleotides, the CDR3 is TGCGCCAGCAGCCAAGATGGGACAGGGAGTGAAAAACTGTTTTTT.